This T cell receptor (beta chain) was retrieved from a study of T cell changes during pregnancy in multiple sclerosis. Sequencing was performed with immunoSEQ multiplex PCR; in TCRdb, only in-frame clones are kept and a portion is missing. The sample includes around 70,000 clones, under 95% of them seen just once. The germline gives CDR1 SGHTA, CDR2 FQGNSA. The CDR3 spans 13 residues. Trimming cost V 5 bases and J 4 bases, with 12 bases left between them. The sequenced sample was peripheral blood, obtained in the third trimester of pregnancy. The clonotype was recovered from a female donor with multiple sclerosis, enrolled in a pregnancy study. The rearrangement links TRBV7-2 to TRBJ2-7; D not certain. CDR3 protein: CASSPTAGYEQYF. The DNA for the CDR3 is TGTGCCAGCAGCCCGACTGCCGGTTACGAGCAGTACTTC.